The 5 T cell receptor beta chains below were found in one sample sequenced in a study of blood T cell repertoires in COVID-19. Sequenced by immunoSEQ multiplex PCR; TCRdb stores in-frame clones only, minus some. The profile shows about 140,000 clones, around 90% of them singletons. Sequencing input: peripheral blood. These receptors originate from a human donor with COVID-19, enrolled during active disease. The donor label of this sample is uncertain.

V gene TRBV2 combines with J gene TRBJ2-7, with D perhaps TRBD2 (6 bases). The CDR3 is made up of 15 amino acids. Per the germline V gene, CDR1 is SNHLY and CDR2 is FYNNEI. Between the trimmed V and J ends, which lost 3 bases and 5 bases, there was a span of 17 bases. The CDR3 loop reads CASSDRHGGVDEQYF. DNA of the CDR3: TGTGCCAGCAGTGATCGGCACGGCGGGGTGGACGAGCAGTACTTC.

The rearrangement links TRBV5-5 to TRBJ1-1, with D uncertain. This CDR3 region has 12 residues. Between the trimmed V and J ends, which lost 1 base and 2 bases, there was a span of 3 bases. In germline, CDR1 is SGHKS, CDR2 YYEKEE (reference sequence). This CDR3 reads CASSLSNTEAFF. DNA for the CDR3: TGTGCCAGCAGCTTGAGCAACACTGAAGCTTTCTTT.

The V gene is TRBV4-1, the J gene TRBJ1-6; D remains unclear. The CDR3 length is 13 residues. Germline V gene sequence: CDR1 MGHRA, CDR2 YSYEKL. V lost 2 bases and J lost 8, with 7 bases in between. This CDR3 reads CASSQSSDSPLHF. The CDR3 region has the DNA TGCGCCAGCAGCCAATCCTCCGATTCACCCCTCCACTTT.

The genes are TRBV3-1 (or the pseudogene TRBV3-2) and TRBJ2-7; a possible D gene is TRBD2 (6 bases). This CDR3 is 13 amino acids long. Trimming pared 4 bases from V and 3 bases from J, leaving 10 bases between. CDR1 is LGHDT, CDR2 YNNKEL, per germline (reference sequence). In nucleotides, the CDR3 is TGTGCCAGCAGCCGAAACGGGGGCTACGAGCAGTACTTC. Its translation is CASSRNGGYEQYF.

The sample holds one count of this clone. J is TRBJ1-1 and V is TRBV20-1; tentative D call: TRBD1 (6 bases). V was cut by 3 bases and J by 4 bases, with 21 bases left in between. Per the germline V gene, CDR1 is DFQATT and CDR2 is SNEGSKA (reference sequence). CDR3 length: 16 residues. CDR3 sequence reads: CSASATGFLGRTEAFF. CDR3 DNA: TGCAGTGCTAGTGCCACAGGGTTTTTAGGTCGCACTGAAGCTTTCTTT.